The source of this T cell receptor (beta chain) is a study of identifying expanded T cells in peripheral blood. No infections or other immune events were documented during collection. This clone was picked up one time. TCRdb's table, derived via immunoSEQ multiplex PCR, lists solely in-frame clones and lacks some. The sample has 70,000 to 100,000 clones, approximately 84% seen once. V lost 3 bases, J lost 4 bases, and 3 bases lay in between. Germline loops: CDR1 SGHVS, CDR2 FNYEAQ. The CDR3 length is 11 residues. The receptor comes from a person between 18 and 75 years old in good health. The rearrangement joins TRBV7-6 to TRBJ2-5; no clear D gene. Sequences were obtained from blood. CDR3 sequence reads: CASSLSETQYF. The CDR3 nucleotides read TGTGCCAGCAGCTTGTCAGAGACCCAGTACTTC.